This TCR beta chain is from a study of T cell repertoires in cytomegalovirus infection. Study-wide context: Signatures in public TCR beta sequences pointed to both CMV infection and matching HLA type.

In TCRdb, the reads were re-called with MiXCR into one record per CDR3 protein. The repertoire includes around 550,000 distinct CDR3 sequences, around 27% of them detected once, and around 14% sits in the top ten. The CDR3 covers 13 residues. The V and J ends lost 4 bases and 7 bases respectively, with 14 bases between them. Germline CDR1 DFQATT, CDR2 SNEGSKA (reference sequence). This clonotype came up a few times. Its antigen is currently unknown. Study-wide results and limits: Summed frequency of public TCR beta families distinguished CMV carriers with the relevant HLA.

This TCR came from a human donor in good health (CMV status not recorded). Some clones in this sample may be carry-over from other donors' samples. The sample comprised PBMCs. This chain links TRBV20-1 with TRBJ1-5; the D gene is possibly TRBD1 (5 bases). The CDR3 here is CSAIYPGLQPQHF. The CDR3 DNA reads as TGCAGTGCTATCTATCCAGGGTTGCAGCCCCAGCATTTT.